Listed below are T cell receptor beta chains from one sample, sequenced in a study of tumour-infiltrating T cells in Burkitt lymphoma. TCRdb's copy holds only in-frame clones and misses some; the assay was immunoSEQ multiplex PCR. The sample carries 4,500 to 6,500 clones, more than 8% recorded once. Sequencing was performed on tumor tissue. Receptors were obtained from a human donor with diffuse large B-cell lymphoma. Both conserved end residues are trimmed from each CDR3. The order of the fields is V gene, J gene, CDR3 protein.

TRBV7-6	TRBJ2-3	ASSLLGLGTDTQY
TRBV6-5	TRBJ2-1	ASSYSTGVYNEQF
TRBV27	TRBJ1-1	ASSLGTVLPTEAF
TRBV14	TRBJ2-5	ASSHLAGGWETQY
TRBV15	TRBJ1-1	ATSKRPGEGTEAF
TRBV5-1	TRBJ1-1	ASSQGGVTEAF
TRBV6-1	TRBJ2-7	ASNRGEQY
TRBV6-5	TRBJ2-5	ASRVTGGRPETQY
TRBV10-1	TRBJ2-3	ASSDNLAGLTDTQY
TRBV19	TRBJ1-1	ASSTHLGTGNMNTEAF
TRBV6-5	TRBJ1-2	ASSYSRGQGGGYT
TRBV14	TRBJ1-6	ASSLPVGPLH
TRBV5-1	TRBJ2-7	ASSLGPTSYEQY
TRBV6-5	TRBJ1-5	ASSPGTAHQPQH
TRBV28	TRBJ1-1	ASSPGEALPDTEAF
TRBV7-9	TRBJ2-1	ASSLGTGGSNEQF
TRBV5-1	TRBJ1-1	ASSSLQGNTEAF
TRBV7-2	TRBJ2-5	ASSSFSLTVQETQY
TRBV5-1	TRBJ2-1	ASSLDGGGYNEQF
TRBV10-1	TRBJ2-2	ASSPRATGELF
TRBV30	TRBJ2-7	AWSWRRGYEQY
TRBV5-1	TRBJ2-7	ASGAGGPYEQY
TRBV7-9	TRBJ1-1	ASSLERGVNRADAEAF
TRBV15	TRBJ1-1	ATRRQGAIEAF
TRBV6-1	TRBJ1-2	ASSEDRFYYT
TRBV6-1	TRBJ1-4	ASSEYRKLF
TRBV2	TRBJ2-1	ASSPRGSGGLYNEQF
TRBV4-1	-	ASSQEEQGWGYEQY
TRBV6-5	TRBJ1-1	ASRAPGNTEAF
TRBV29-1	TRBJ2-3	SVVLGQGTDTQY
TRBV11-2	TRBJ1-4	ASSSGRAEEKLF
TRBV18	TRBJ1-5	ASSLRYSNQPQH
TRBV11-1	TRBJ2-3	ASSFGARDTQY
TRBV5-6	TRBJ2-2	ASSWEAGGDTGELF
TRBV14	TRBJ1-6	ASSQQGAYNSPLH
TRBV7-9	TRBJ1-2	ASSFQASLYGYT
TRBV4-1	TRBJ2-2	ASSQTVTNTGELF
TRBV7-9	TRBJ1-5	ASSLVPGGDQPQH
TRBV4-2	TRBJ1-3	ASSQDPGQGTPSGNTIY
TRBV2	TRBJ1-4	ASSEHSPREKLF
TRBV6-5	TRBJ2-1	ASRRGQGLYNEQF
TRBV5-1	TRBJ1-4	ASSLEGATNEKLF
TRBV28	TRBJ2-7	ASSLDYTSYEQY
TRBV6-1	TRBJ1-2	ASSGGTSNYGYT
TRBV27	TRBJ1-1	ASSSTPGREAF
TRBV10-3	TRBJ1-5	AISEVGDQPQH
TRBV6-5	TRBJ1-5	ASSQSSNQPQH
TRBV5-6	TRBJ1-5	ASSPGAGINQPQH
TRBV10-2	TRBJ1-1	ASSDGLGEGYTEAF
TRBV4-1	TRBJ1-3	ASSPPTGSGIGAGNTIY